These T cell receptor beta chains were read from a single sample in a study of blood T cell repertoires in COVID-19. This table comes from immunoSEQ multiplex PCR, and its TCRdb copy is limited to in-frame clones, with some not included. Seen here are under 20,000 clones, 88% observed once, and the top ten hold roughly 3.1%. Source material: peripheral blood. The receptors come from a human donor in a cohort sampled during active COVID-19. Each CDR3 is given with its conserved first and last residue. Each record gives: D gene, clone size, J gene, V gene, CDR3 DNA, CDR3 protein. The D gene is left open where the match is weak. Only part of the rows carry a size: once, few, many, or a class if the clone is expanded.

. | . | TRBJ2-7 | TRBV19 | TGTGCCAGTAGCATGGGGGGAACCGAGCAGTACTTC | CASSMGGTEQYF
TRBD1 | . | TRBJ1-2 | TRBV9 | TGTGCCAGCAGCGTGAACCAGGGGGTAGAGTATGGCTACACCTTC | CASSVNQGVEYGYTF
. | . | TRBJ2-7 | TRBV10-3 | TGTGCCATCAGTGAGTTAGGGGAACAGTACTTC | CAISELGEQYF
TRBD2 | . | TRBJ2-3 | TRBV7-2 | TGTGCCAGCAGCTTCTTAGCGGGAGTAGATACGCAGTATTTT | CASSFLAGVDTQYF
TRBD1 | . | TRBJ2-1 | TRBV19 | TGTGCCGTTTCGGGACAGGGGGCAAGGAATGAGCAGTTCTTC | CAVSGQGARNEQFF
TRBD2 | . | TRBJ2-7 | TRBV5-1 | TGCGCCAGCAGCCTCGACGGACTAGCGGGCTTCTACGAGCAGTACTTC | CASSLDGLAGFYEQYF
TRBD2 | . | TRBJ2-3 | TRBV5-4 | TGTGCCAGCAGCCGAAGTGTTGGCGGGGGGCGGCGCGATACGCAGTATTTT | CASSRSVGGGRRDTQYF
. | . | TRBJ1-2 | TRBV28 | TGTGCCAGCAGTTCGCCACACGAGGGTCTAGTTGGAGGCTACACCTTC | CASSSPHEGLVGGYTF
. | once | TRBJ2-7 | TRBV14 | TGTGCCAGCAGCCGTAAGGACAGTTCCCCATCCTACGAGCAGTACTTC | CASSRKDSSPSYEQYF
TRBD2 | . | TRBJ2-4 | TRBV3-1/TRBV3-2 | TGTGCCAGCAGCGGCAGACTAGCGGTAGCCAAAAACATTCAGTACTTC | CASSGRLAVAKNIQYF
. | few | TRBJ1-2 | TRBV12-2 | TGTGCAAGTCGCTTTCGCGGGGGCTACTATGGCTACACCTTC | CASRFRGGYYGYTF
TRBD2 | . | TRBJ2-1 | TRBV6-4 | TGTGCCAGCAGTGAGTTAGCGGGTTACAATGAGCAGTTCTTC | CASSELAGYNEQFF
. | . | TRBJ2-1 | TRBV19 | TGTGCCAGTAGCCGACTTGGGAATGAGCAGTTCTTC | CASSRLGNEQFF
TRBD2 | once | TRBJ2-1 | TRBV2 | TGTGCCAGCAGTTCGGGACTAGCGGGAGTTTTCGGGATGAATGAGCAGTTCTTC | CASSSGLAGVFGMNEQFF
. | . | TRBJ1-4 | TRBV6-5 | TGTGCCAGCAGTCATCTCGCGGCGGGAGCTGAAAAACTGTTTTTT | CASSHLAAGAEKLFF
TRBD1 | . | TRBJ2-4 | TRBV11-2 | TGTGCCAGCAGCCGTGGGACAGGGGTAAACATTCAGTACTTC | CASSRGTGVNIQYF
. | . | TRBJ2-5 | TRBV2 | TGTGCCAGCAGTGTTTGTGGGGTGATAGACTGTCAGGGGACGGGGCAAGAGACCCAGTACTTC | CASSVCGVIDCQGTGQETQYF
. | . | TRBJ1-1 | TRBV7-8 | TGTGCCAGCAGCTTAGGCAGGAACACTGAAGCTTTCTTT | CASSLGRNTEAFF
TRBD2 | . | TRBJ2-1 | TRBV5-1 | TGCGCCAGCAGCACACGAAGCGGGAGGGCCGTCGATGAGCAGTTCTTC | CASSTRSGRAVDEQFF
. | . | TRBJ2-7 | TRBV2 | TGTGCCAGCAGTGAAAGGCGGGCCCAGCCCGGCGAGCAGTACTTC | CASSERRAQPGEQYF
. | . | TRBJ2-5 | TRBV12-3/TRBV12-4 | TGTGCCAGCAGTGGGCAGGGCGAGACCCAGTACTTC | CASSGQGETQYF
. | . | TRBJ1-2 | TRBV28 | TGTGCCAGCAGAATTGCGAGGAGGCGTGATGGCTACACCTTC | CASRIARRRDGYTF
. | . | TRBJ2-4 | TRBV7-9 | TGTGCCAGCGGAGACAGCAAGGTTGAGTACTTC | CASGDSKVEYF
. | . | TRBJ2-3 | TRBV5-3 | TGTGCCAGAAGCTTCAGGGAACTCACAGATACGCAGTATTTT | CARSFRELTDTQYF
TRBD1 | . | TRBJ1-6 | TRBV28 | TGTGCCAGCAGGGACAGGGGAAGCTCCTATAATTCACCCCTCCACTTT | CASRDRGSSYNSPLHF
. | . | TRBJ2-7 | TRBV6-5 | TGTGCCAGCAAAAGAGGGACAATAGCCTACGAGCAGTACTTC | CASKRGTIAYEQYF
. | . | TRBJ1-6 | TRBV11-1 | TGTGCCAGCAGCTTAGGGGCTGTGAATTCACCCCTCCACTTT | CASSLGAVNSPLHF
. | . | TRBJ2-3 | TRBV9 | TGTGCCAGCAGCGTAGCCCCTAGCGCCCTACTTGGTACGCAGTATTTT | CASSVAPSALLGTQYF
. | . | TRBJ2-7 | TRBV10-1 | TGCGCCAGCAGCCTTGGAGCCTACGAGCAGTACTTC | CASSLGAYEQYF
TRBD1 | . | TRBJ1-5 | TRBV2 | TGTGCCAGCATTTCCGGCAGGGGGCCACAGCCCCAGCATTTT | CASISGRGPQPQHF